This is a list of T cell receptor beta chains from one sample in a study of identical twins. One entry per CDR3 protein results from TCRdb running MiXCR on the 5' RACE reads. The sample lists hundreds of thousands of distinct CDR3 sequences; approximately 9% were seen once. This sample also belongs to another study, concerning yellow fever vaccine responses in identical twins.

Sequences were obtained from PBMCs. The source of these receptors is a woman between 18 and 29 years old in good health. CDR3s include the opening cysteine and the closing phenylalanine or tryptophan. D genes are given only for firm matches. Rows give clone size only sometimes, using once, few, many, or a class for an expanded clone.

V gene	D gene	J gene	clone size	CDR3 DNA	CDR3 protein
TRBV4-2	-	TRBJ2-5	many	TGTGCCAGCAGCCAAGGTCCCCAAGAGACCCAGTACTTC	CASSQGPQETQYF
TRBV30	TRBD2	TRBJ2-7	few	TGTGCCTGGAGGCGTAGCGGGGGGGCGCACGAGCAGTACTTC	CAWRRSGGAHEQYF
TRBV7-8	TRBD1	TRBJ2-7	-	TGTGCCAGCAGCTTAGCGCCAGACAGGGGTACCTACGAGCAGTACTTC	CASSLAPDRGTYEQYF
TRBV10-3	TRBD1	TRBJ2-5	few	TGTGCCATCAGGACAGGGGGGGAGACCCAGTACTTC	CAIRTGGETQYF
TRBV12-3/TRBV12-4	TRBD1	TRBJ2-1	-	TGTGCCAGCAGTTTAACAGGGGGGAGCAATGAGCAGTTCTTC	CASSLTGGSNEQFF
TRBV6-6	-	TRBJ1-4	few	TGTGCCAGCGTTCGAGCCCCTTTGGGACTGTTTTTT	CASVRAPLGLFF
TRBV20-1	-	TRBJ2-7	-	TGCAGTGCTTTGACCGAGGGGAGCCTCTACGAGCAGTACTTC	CSALTEGSLYEQYF
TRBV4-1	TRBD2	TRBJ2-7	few	TGCGCCAGCAGCCAAGCGGGACTAGTCTACGAGCAGTACTTC	CASSQAGLVYEQYF
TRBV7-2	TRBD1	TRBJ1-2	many	TGTGCCAGCAGCTTAGCATTTCCGGGACAGGGGATCACATACTTC	CASSLAFPGQGITYF
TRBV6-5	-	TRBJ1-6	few	TGTGCCAGCAGTTACGCGTTGGCCGCCTCATATAATTCACCCCTCCACTTT	CASSYALAASYNSPLHF
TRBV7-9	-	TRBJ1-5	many	TGTGCCAGCAGCTTGGGACGGGGAGGGAGCAATCAGCCCCAGCATTTT	CASSLGRGGSNQPQHF
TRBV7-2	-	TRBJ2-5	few	TGTGCCAGCAGCTCGATGTCCCTCTCGCGCTCACAAGAGACCCAGTACTTC	CASSSMSLSRSQETQYF
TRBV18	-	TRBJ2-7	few	TGTGCCAGCTCACCACCGACAAGTTACGAGCAGTACTTC	CASSPPTSYEQYF
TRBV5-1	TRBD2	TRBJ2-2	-	TGCGCCAGGAGCTTGAGAGGGAGGGTCAACACCGGGGAGCTGTTTTTT	CARSLRGRVNTGELFF
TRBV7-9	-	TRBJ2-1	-	TGTGCCAGCAGCTACGGACAGATCTACAATGAGCAGTTCTTC	CASSYGQIYNEQFF
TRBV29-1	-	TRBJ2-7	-	TGCAGCGTTGAGATACAGGGCCACGAGCAGTACTTC	CSVEIQGHEQYF
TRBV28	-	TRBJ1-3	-	TGTGCCAGCAGTTTCTCCGGGGGGGCTGGAAACACCATATATTTT	CASSFSGGAGNTIYF
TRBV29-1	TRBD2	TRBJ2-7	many	TGCAGCGTTGTTGGACTAGGAGCGACCTACGAGCAGTACTTC	CSVVGLGATYEQYF
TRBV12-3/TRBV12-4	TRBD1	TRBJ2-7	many	TGTGCCAGCAGTGGGACAGGGGTGGTGAACGAGCAGTACTTC	CASSGTGVVNEQYF
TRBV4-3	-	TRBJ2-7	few	TGCGCCAGCAGCCTTAGCAGGGAAATAACCTACGAGCAGTACTTC	CASSLSREITYEQYF
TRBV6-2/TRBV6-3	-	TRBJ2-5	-	TGTGCCAGCAGTTACGTGGGGGTAGAGACCCAGTACTTC	CASSYVGVETQYF
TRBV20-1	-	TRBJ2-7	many	TGCAGTGCAACTGACCTGGGTTACGAGCAGTACTTC	CSATDLGYEQYF
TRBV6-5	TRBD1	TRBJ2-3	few	TGTGCCAGCAGTTTCCAAACAGGGGGTGGCACAGATACGCAGTATTTT	CASSFQTGGGTDTQYF
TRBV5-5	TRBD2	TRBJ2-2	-	TGTGCCAGCAGCGGGACTAGTTCAACGGCCGGGGAGCTGTTTTTT	CASSGTSSTAGELFF
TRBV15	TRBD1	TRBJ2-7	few	TGTGCCACCAGCAGAGCCGGGACAGGGGCCTACGAGCAGTACTTC	CATSRAGTGAYEQYF
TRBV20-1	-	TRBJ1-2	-	TGCAGTGCTAGTCGGGGGGCCGATTATGGCTACACCTTC	CSASRGADYGYTF
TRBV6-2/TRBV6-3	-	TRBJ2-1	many	TGTGCCAGCAGTTTCCCGATGGGACTTAACAATGAGCAGTTCTTC	CASSFPMGLNNEQFF
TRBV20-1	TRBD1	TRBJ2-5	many	TGCAGCACCGGGACAGGGGTGGAGGAGACCCAGTACTTC	CSTGTGVEETQYF
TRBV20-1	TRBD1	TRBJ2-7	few	TGCAGTGCTAGAGACAGCGGGACAGGGCATACCTACGAGCAGTACTTC	CSARDSGTGHTYEQYF